This T cell receptor (beta chain) was captured by sequencing in a study of T cell responses to AZD1222 COVID-19 vaccine. Study results and limitations: Seropositive at baseline were only a handful of AZD1222 recipients.

TCRdb's copy holds only in-frame clones and misses some; the assay was immunoSEQ multiplex PCR. Among under 150,000 clones listed, approximately 91% were seen once. The CDR3 spans 13 residues. V was pared by 4 bases and J by 4 bases, with 2 bases of the junction left unmatched. Germline loops: CDR1 SGDLS, CDR2 YYNGEE. Remarks on this clone: Its target is unknown.

The receptor comes from an adult who received the AZD1222 COVID-19 vaccine. This rearrangement joins TRBV9 to TRBJ2-5; 9 bases are shared with TRBD2. The sample was peripheral blood, taken 28 days after the second AZD1222 dose. The CDR3 bases are TGTGCCAGCAGCCCAGCGGGAGGAGAGACCCAGTACTTC. Translation gives CASSPAGGETQYF.